Listed below are T cell receptor beta chains from one sample, sequenced in a study of T cells after yellow fever vaccination. One entry per CDR3 protein, called by TCRdb with MiXCR from the 5' RACE reads. The table includes approximately 580,000 distinct CDR3 sequences, roughly 17% detected once. The sequences come from PBMCs, collected 5 days after the first yellow fever vaccination. Receptors were obtained from a man aged 18 to 35 who received the YFV17D yellow fever vaccine. CDR3s include the opening cysteine and the closing phenylalanine or tryptophan. The D gene is left open where the match is weak. Not every row has a clone size; where given, it reads once, few, many or a size class.

.	14	TRBJ1-2	TRBD1	TRBV9	CASSGDRGLPCYTF	TGTGCCAGCAGCGGGGACAGGGGGCTTCCTTGCTACACCTTC
few	14	TRBJ1-4	.	TRBV5-6	CASSFKGTNEKLFF	TGTGCCAGCAGCTTTAAAGGCACTAATGAAAAACTGTTTTTT
.	15	TRBJ2-2	TRBD1	TRBV5-4	CASSMGQSFTGELFF	TGTGCCAGCAGCATGGGACAGAGCTTCACCGGGGAGCTGTTTTTT
few	17	TRBJ1-2	.	TRBV12-3/TRBV12-4	CASSPLPGRMTNYGYTF	TGTGCCAGCAGTCCGCTCCCGGGACGGATGACTAACTATGGCTACACCTTC
.	15	TRBJ1-1	.	TRBV11-2	CASSLVGGMNTEAFF	TGTGCCAGCAGCTTAGTGGGGGGAATGAACACTGAAGCTTTCTTT
.	14	TRBJ2-3	.	TRBV24-1	CATSDPRTADTQYF	TGTGCCACCAGTGACCCCCGGACGGCTGATACGCAGTATTTT
few	15	TRBJ1-6	TRBD1	TRBV7-9	CASSPRTGADSPLHF	TGTGCCAGCAGCCCTCGGACAGGAGCGGATTCACCCCTCCACTTT
.	17	TRBJ2-5	.	TRBV3-1	CASSQLREPEGGETQYF	TGTGCCAGCAGCCAGCTCCGGGAGCCTGAAGGAGGGGAGACCCAGTACTTC
few	16	TRBJ2-5	.	TRBV6-5	CASSYSLSQGRETQYF	TGTGCCAGCAGTTACTCCCTCTCGCAGGGGCGGGAGACCCAGTACTTC
.	18	TRBJ2-1	TRBD2	TRBV27	CATYRLAGGLSSYNEQFF	TGTGCCACCTACCGACTAGCGGGGGGCCTGAGCTCCTACAATGAGCAGTTCTTC
few	12	TRBJ2-3	.	TRBV5-5	CASEEGPDTQYF	TGTGCCAGCGAAGAGGGCCCAGATACGCAGTATTTT
few	12	TRBJ1-5	.	TRBV6-6	CASNEGNQPQHF	TGTGCCAGCAACGAGGGCAATCAGCCCCAGCATTTT
many	12	TRBJ2-7	.	TRBV12-3/TRBV12-4	CASSLQGYEQYF	TGTGCCAGCAGTCTTCAGGGCTACGAGCAGTACTTC
few	18	TRBJ2-3	.	TRBV6-1	CASGLRRDPKSSTDTQYF	TGTGCCAGCGGCCTACGACGGGATCCAAAATCTAGCACAGATACGCAGTATTTT
once	14	TRBJ2-5	.	TRBV18	CASKLDRGWETQYF	TGTGCCAGCAAGCTCGACCGAGGGTGGGAGACCCAGTACTTC
.	14	TRBJ2-7	.	TRBV6-1	CASSPEGGRVEQYF	TGTGCCAGCAGTCCCGAGGGGGGGAGGGTCGAGCAGTACTTC
few	15	TRBJ2-7	TRBD2	TRBV6-5	CASSSTSGPSYEQYF	TGTGCCAGCAGTTCGACTAGCGGGCCGTCCTACGAGCAGTACTTC
many	14	TRBJ2-5	.	TRBV29-1	CSANIIAERETQYF	TGCAGCGCTAACATCATCGCGGAGAGGGAGACCCAGTACTTC
few	15	TRBJ2-7	TRBD2	TRBV7-9	CASSLPLAGVYEQYF	TGTGCCAGCAGCTTACCCCTAGCGGGGGTGTACGAGCAGTACTTC
.	14	TRBJ2-2	.	TRBV4-1	CASSQVTAVGELFF	TGCGCCAGCAGCCAAGTTACGGCTGTCGGGGAGCTGTTTTTT
.	17	TRBJ2-3	TRBD2	TRBV5-1	CASSLGLAGASTDTQYF	TGCGCCAGCAGCTTGGGACTAGCGGGAGCTAGCACAGATACGCAGTATTTT
.	13	TRBJ1-4	TRBD1	TRBV29-1	CSCQGQPNEKLFF	TGCAGCTGTCAGGGACAGCCTAATGAAAAACTGTTTTTT
.	15	TRBJ2-1	.	TRBV10-3	CAISESGSFYNEQFF	TGTGCCATCAGTGAGTCTGGCAGCTTCTACAATGAGCAGTTCTTC
few	13	TRBJ1-5	.	TRBV12-3/TRBV12-4	CASGGGPNQPQHF	TGTGCCAGCGGGGGGGGGCCCAATCAGCCCCAGCATTTT
few	15	TRBJ2-2	TRBD2	TRBV9	CASSLAGGSTGELFF	TGTGCCAGCAGTTTAGCGGGGGGGTCCACCGGGGAGCTGTTTTTT
few	14	TRBJ2-5	.	TRBV7-2	CASSLGPRGETQYF	TGTGCCAGCAGCCTGGGGCCTCGGGGGGAGACCCAGTACTTC
many	19	TRBJ2-3	TRBD2	TRBV12-3/TRBV12-4	CASSPPTSGGSTRADTQYF	TGTGCCAGCAGTCCCCCGACTAGCGGGGGCTCTACCAGGGCAGATACGCAGTATTTT
few	16	TRBJ2-3	.	TRBV5-1	CASSFTSQSSTDTQYF	TGCGCCAGCAGCTTCACCTCTCAATCTAGCACAGATACGCAGTATTTT
.	13	TRBJ2-1	TRBD1	TRBV6-2/TRBV6-3	CASNSEGQGKLVF	TGTGCCAGCAACTCCGAGGGACAGGGAAAGTTGGTCTTC
.	15	TRBJ1-4	.	TRBV7-9	CASSLGGGTHEKLFF	TGTGCCAGCAGCTTAGGCGGGGGCACCCATGAAAAACTGTTTTTT
.	15	TRBJ2-7	TRBD2	TRBV4-2	CASSQETTSGYEQYF	TGTGCCAGCAGCCAAGAAACGACTAGCGGATACGAGCAGTACTTC
many	16	TRBJ2-2	TRBD2	TRBV4-1	CASSQLAGGNTGELFF	TGCGCCAGCAGCCAACTCGCGGGGGGTAACACCGGGGAGCTGTTTTTT
few	12	TRBJ1-1	.	TRBV28	CATTNVGPEAFF	TGTGCCACCACAAATGTCGGCCCTGAAGCTTTCTTT